The 15 T cell receptor beta chains presented below share a single source sample, sequenced in a study of cytomegalovirus exposure and HLA in healthy donors. Amplification used 60 Vbeta primers and 13 Jbeta primers. This table comes from immunoSEQ multiplex PCR, and its TCRdb copy is limited to in-frame clones, with some not included. Found here are 150,000 to 200,000 clones, roughly nine tenths of them singletons; the top ten hold roughly 0.23%. The sample consisted of PBMCs. The receptors shown here come from a girl in the first two years of life in good health and CMV-seronegative.

This clone was seen once. This sequence joins TRBV6-5 and TRBJ2-7; possibly TRBD1 for D (5 bases). The CDR3 contains 13 residues. Germline loops: CDR1 MNHEY, CDR2 SVGAGI. Deletions cut 2 bases from V and 2 bases from J, with 7 bases between. The CDR3 DNA reads TGTGCCAGCAGTTACCAGGGTACCTACGAGCAGTACTTC. Protein product: CASSYQGTYEQYF.

This chain joins TRBV7-9 and TRBJ2-5; maybe TRBD1 (5 bases). V shed 2 bases and J shed 2 bases, with 15 bases lying between them. Germline values: CDR1 SEHNR, CDR2 FQNEAQ (reference sequence). This CDR3 comprises 16 residues. The CDR3 here is CASSLSVRGGQETQYF. CDR3 nucleotide sequence: TGTGCCAGCAGCTTAAGTGTAAGGGGCGGTCAAGAGACCCAGTACTTC.

V is TRBV5-6 and J is TRBJ1-2; tentative D call: TRBD1 (6 bases). Germline lookup yields CDR1 SGHDT and CDR2 YYEEEE. CDR3 length: 15 amino acids. V gave up 9 bases and J gave up 3 bases, with 21 bases separating them. The DNA of the CDR3 is TGTGCCACCACCCCCCGGGACAAACTAGACTATGGCTACACCTTC. Translated: CATTPRDKLDYGYTF.

The rearrangement uses TRBV18 and TRBJ2-6; D might be TRBD2 (5 bases). Trimming pared 3 bases from V and 3 bases from J, leaving 12 bases between. This CDR3 has 16 residues. CDR1 is KGHSH and CDR2 is LQKENI in the germline V gene. CDR3 sequence reads: CASSPFRGNGANVLTF. In DNA form, the CDR3 reads TGTGCCAGCTCACCTTTTCGGGGAAATGGGGCCAACGTCCTGACTTTC.

For the CDR3, the DNA is TGCGCCAGCAGCCTGGTGGCGGGGGGCGATCAAGAGACCCAGTACTTC. This gives the protein CASSLVAGGDQETQYF. The chain recombines TRBV4-1 with TRBJ2-5; 8 nucleotides agree with TRBD2. This CDR3 comprises 16 residues. The germline V gene encodes CDR1 MGHRA and CDR2 YSYEKL. V shed 4 bases and J 2 bases; nucleotides not matched to a gene: 9.

CDR3 region: CAWTATDTQYF. The CDR3 DNA reads TGTGCCTGGACTGCGACAGATACGCAGTATTTT. This rearrangement joins TRBV30 to TRBJ2-3; no firm D call. CDR1 and CDR2 (germline): GTSNPN, SVGIG (reference sequence). The CDR3 totals 11 residues. V lost 4 bases to trimming and J lost 3 bases, with 5 bases between them.

The genes are TRBV1 and TRBJ2-7; the D call TRBD2 from the table was never checked on the DNA. TRBV1 constitutes a pseudogene. The CDR3 totals 13 residues. The CDR3 sequence: CTSSQAGDYEQYF. The DNA for the CDR3 is TGCACCAGCAGCCAAGCGGGAGACTACGAGCAGTACTTC.

The chain is built from TRBV5-1 and TRBJ2-7, with D perhaps TRBD2 (6 bases). Germline loops: CDR1 SGHRS, CDR2 YFSETQ. The length of the CDR3 is 14 residues. Trimming took 3 bases from V and 3 from J, leaving 13 bases between them. CDR3: CASSSKTGGYEQYF. CDR3 bases: TGCGCCAGCAGCTCCAAGACCGGGGGCTACGAGCAGTACTTC.

The rearrangement links TRBV19 to TRBJ2-3; 12 bases are shared with TRBD2. The CDR3 is made up of 17 amino acids. The J segment lost 2 bases and the V segment lost 4 bases, leaving 7 bases of the junction unmatched. Germline V lookup: CDR1 LNHDA, CDR2 SQIVND (reference sequence). Here the CDR3 reads CASSSPRTSGTTDTQYF. In nucleotides, the CDR3 is TGTGCCAGTAGTAGTCCAAGGACTAGCGGGACCACAGATACGCAGTATTTT.

J is TRBJ1-6 and V is TRBV14, with 7 bases identical to TRBD1. V was pared by 1 base and J by 13 bases, with 10 bases of the junction left unmatched. Looked up from germline, CDR1 is SGHDN and CDR2 is FVKESK. This CDR3 comprises 15 residues. Here the CDR3 reads CASSQGPQGVNPLHF. In DNA form, the CDR3 reads TGTGCCAGCAGCCAAGGCCCCCAGGGGGTAAATCCCCTCCACTTT.

CDR3 sequence (DNA): TGTGCCAGCAGTGAAGCGGGGACAGCCTACAGAAAGACTGAAGCTTTCTTT. This gives the protein CASSEAGTAYRKTEAFF. V usage is TRBV6-1 and J usage is TRBJ1-1, with 7 bases aligning to TRBD1. The length of the CDR3 is 17 residues. Germline lookup yields CDR1 MNHNS and CDR2 SASEGT. The junction had 12 bases not matched to a gene; V was cut back by 0 bases and J by 5 bases.

A single count supports this clone. This rearrangement joins TRBV19 to TRBJ2-1; 8 nucleotides align to TRBD2. The J segment lost 8 bases and the V segment lost 8 bases, leaving 8 bases of the junction unmatched. CDR3 length: 13 amino acids. The germline CDR1 and CDR2 sequences are LNHDA and SQIVND (reference sequence). The CDR3 loop reads CASGGGRSHEQFF. CDR3 DNA sequence: TGTGCCAGTGGGGGCGGGAGGTCCCATGAGCAGTTCTTC.

The chain joins TRBV5-1 to TRBJ2-5; tentatively, D is TRBD1 (5 bases). Gene TRBJ2-7 matches the end of the DNA better, so the J call may be wrong. Germline values: CDR1 SGHRS, CDR2 YFSETQ. CDR3 length: 12 residues. The CDR3 DNA sequence: TGCGCCAGCAGCTTGGAGGGGATCGAGCAGTACTTC. Its translation is CASSLEGIEQYF.

The V and J genes are TRBV29-1 and TRBJ1-3, with D uncertain. The germline V and J ends were trimmed by 0 bases and 2 bases, with 8 bases remaining between them. Germline V CDR1 and CDR2: SQVTM, ANQGSEA. The CDR3 extends over 14 amino acids. In DNA, the CDR3 is TGCAGCGTTGAAGACAGGCGTGCTGGAAACACCATATATTTT. Amino acid sequence: CSVEDRRAGNTIYF.

The chain couples TRBV20-1 to TRBJ2-5, with 7 bases matching TRBD1. V lost 5 bases to trimming and J lost 5 bases; unmatched junction nucleotides: 2. This CDR3 region has 11 residues. Germline V gene lookup returns CDR1 DFQATT and CDR2 SNEGSKA (reference sequence). The CDR3 DNA is TGCAGTGCTGCACAGGGGGAGACCCAGTACTTC. This encodes CSAAQGETQYF.